Each of the 20 T cell receptor beta chains below was sequenced from the same sample in a study of neurological immune-mediated disorders. MiXCR, run by TCRdb on the 5' RACE reads, gives a single entry per CDR3 protein. The table has 30,000 to 40,000 distinct CDR3 sequences, roughly 3.8% seen once. What was sequenced was PBMCs. The receptors here all came from a man aged 25 to 40 with multiple sclerosis.

This clonotype was counted a few times. Compared with germline, one end of the junction differs, possibly owing to a read error. The J gene is TRBJ1-5, the V gene TRBV4-3; D perhaps matches TRBD1 (6 bases). Germline CDR1 LGHNA, CDR2 YSLEER. This CDR3 is built from 16 residues. The CDR3 DNA reads TGCGCCAGCAGCCAAGATCGTTTTGGGGGCAATCAGCCCCAGAATTTT. Protein product: CASSQDRFGGNQPQNF.

In its sample, this clonotype was seen a few times. This chain links TRBV12-3 or TRBV12-4 with TRBJ2-1; D gene ambiguous. V lost 2 bases and J 2 bases, leaving 10 bases between the germline ends. CDR3 length: 15 residues. The CDR3 sequence: CASSLRAAPYNEQFF. The CDR3 DNA reads as TGTGCCAGCAGTTTAAGGGCAGCTCCCTACAATGAGCAGTTCTTC.

This clonotype was seen repeatedly, ten times or more. This chain uses TRBV7-3 with TRBJ1-6; 7 positions match TRBD1. Germline V gene lookup returns CDR1 SGHTA and CDR2 FQGTGA. CDR3 size: 14 residues. V was pared by 5 bases and J by 5 bases, with 3 bases of the junction left unmatched. The CDR3 nucleotides read TGTGCCAGCAGCGCGACAGGGAATAATTCACCCCTCCACTTT. This translates into CASSATGNNSPLHF.

This clonotype occurred many times. The chain joins TRBV29-1 to TRBJ2-7; 7 bases align to TRBD1. Germline CDR1 is SQVTM and CDR2 is ANQGSEA. This CDR3 spans 11 amino acids. V was clipped by 6 bases and J by 6 bases; unmatched bases: 5. The CDR3 nucleotides are TGCAGCGTGGACAGACAGGGCGAGCAGTACTTC. Its translation is CSVDRQGEQYF.

This clonotype was observed many times. V usage is TRBV4-3 and J usage is TRBJ2-7; D perhaps matches TRBD1 (5 bases). Germline-derived CDR1 and CDR2 are LGHNA and YSLEER. This CDR3 spans 15 amino acids. V lost 0 bases, J lost 3 bases, and 12 bases lay in between. Here the CDR3 DNA reads TGCGCCAGCAGCCAAGACAGGGTACAGCTCTACGAGCAGTACTTC. Amino acid sequence: CASSQDRVQLYEQYF.

This clonotype came up a few times. A read error is possible here, since a much larger clone lies one base away. This chain joins TRBV28 and TRBJ2-5; D unresolved. This CDR3 spans 14 amino acids. Germline CDR1 MDHEN, CDR2 SYDVKM. V dropped 4 bases and J dropped 4 bases, with 13 bases sitting between them. CDR3 nucleotides: TGTGCCAGCAGTTCCCCGGAAAGGTCAGAGACCCAGTACTTC. Its protein is CASSSPERSETQYF.

In this sample, this clonotype turned up many times. This rearrangement joins TRBV5-1 to TRBJ2-7; possible D gene TRBD1, 5 bases. Germline CDR1 is SGHRS and CDR2 is YFSETQ. The CDR3 length is 17 residues. Trimming removed 0 bases from V and 0 bases from J, with 16 bases in between. This chain's CDR3 is CASSLDSQGRSSYEQYF. CDR3 coding DNA: TGCGCCAGCAGCTTGGATTCGCAGGGCCGTAGCTCCTACGAGCAGTACTTC.

This clonotype has ten or more counts. The chain combines TRBV7-2 with TRBJ2-3, with a possible D match to TRBD2 (7 bases). CDR3 length: 15 amino acids. Trimming stripped 3 bases from V and 5 bases from J, with 15 bases between. Germline lookup yields CDR1 SGHTA and CDR2 FQGNSA. DNA for the CDR3: TGTGCCAGCAGCTTCGGGGGGCCACGAGGAGATACGCAGTATTTT. It specifies CASSFGGPRGDTQYF.

This clonotype was observed a handful of times. This chain uses TRBV20-1 with TRBJ1-5, with D possibly TRBD1 on 5 matching bases. The CDR3 contains 13 residues. Germline CDR1 is DFQATT and CDR2 is SNEGSKA (reference sequence). Trimming left V 6 bases short and J 3 bases short, with 12 bases between. CDR3 sequence (DNA): TGCAGTGCCCGCCCGGGGGTCAATCAGCCCCAGCATTTT. Amino acid sequence: CSARPGVNQPQHF.

This clonotype was observed many times. V is TRBV20-1 and J is TRBJ2-3; D is undetermined. Trimming cost V 5 bases and J 0 bases, with 12 bases left between them. Germline-derived CDR1 and CDR2 are DFQATT and SNEGSKA (reference sequence). The length of the CDR3 is 14 residues. CDR3 in DNA: TGCAGTGCTTCGACCACGGGTAGCACAGATACGCAGTATTTT. This encodes CSASTTGSTDTQYF.

This clonotype was seen many times. The V gene is TRBV20-1, the J gene TRBJ2-3, with D tentatively TRBD1 or TRBD2 (6 bases each). Germline CDR1 DFQATT, CDR2 SNEGSKA (reference sequence). This CDR3 region has 12 residues. Deletions cut 5 bases from V and 5 bases from J, with 11 bases between. The CDR3, as DNA: TGCAGTGCTTCCGAGGGGGGAGATACGCAGTATTTT. This translates into CSASEGGDTQYF.

This clonotype was seen at least ten times. V is TRBV7-2 and J is TRBJ2-2, with TRBD1 as a possible D gene (6 bases). Germline-derived CDR1 and CDR2 are SGHTA and FQGNSA. The V gene lost 4 bases and the J gene lost 1 base, with 10 bases spanning the gap. This CDR3 is built from 15 residues. The CDR3 DNA reads TGTGCCAGCAGCTCCAGGGGACAGAACACCGGGGAGCTGTTTTTT. This gives the protein CASSSRGQNTGELFF. Together with reference TRBV7-2 and TRBJ2-2, the CDR3 gives the full variable domain: GAGVSQSPSNKVTEKGKDVELRCDPISGHTALYWYRQSLGQGLEFLIYFQGNSAPDKSGLPSDRFSAERTGGSVSTLTIQRTQQEDSAVYLCASSSRGQNTGELFFGEGSRLTVL.

This rearrangement joins TRBV5-1 to TRBJ1-2; D gene uncertain. CDR3 length: 14 residues. Looked up from germline, CDR1 is SGHRS and CDR2 is YFSETQ. V was shortened by 7 bases and J by 0 bases, with 13 bases between the two germline ends. CDR3 in DNA: TGCGCCAGCTACCCGGCGGAAACTAACTATGGCTACACCTTC. This sequence encodes CASYPAETNYGYTF.

This clonotype showed up many times. The chain is built from TRBV20-1 and TRBJ2-7; 10 bases line up with TRBD2. The CDR3 covers 14 residues. In germline, CDR1 is DFQATT, CDR2 SNEGSKA (reference sequence). The CDR3 bases are TGCAGCCCTAGTAGCGGGGGGTCGGCCTACGAGCAGTACTTC. Residues: CSPSSGGSAYEQYF.

This clonotype was seen repeatedly, ten times or more. One base away lies a much larger clone, so this may be a sequencing read error. The V and J genes are TRBV12-3 or TRBV12-4 and TRBJ1-2; D unclear. The CDR3 consists of 12 residues. V lost 2 bases to trimming and J lost 6 bases, with 7 bases between them. CDR3 loop: CASSLKADGYTF. In DNA, the CDR3 is TGTGCCAGCAGTTTAAAGGCAGATGGCTACACCTTC.

This clonotype was seen only a few times. The junction differs from germline at one of its ends, possibly a read error. V is TRBV6-1 and J is TRBJ1-6; no clear D gene. Germline values: CDR1 MNHNS, CDR2 SASEGT. The CDR3 length is 15 residues. CDR3 coding DNA: TGTGCCAGCAGTGAAGGGCGGATCCTTGCTTCACCCCTACACTTT. This codes for CASSEGRILASPLHF.

This clonotype was counted many times. The CDR3 sequence: CASSLAGYGYTF. CDR3 DNA: TGTGCCAGCAGCTTAGCGGGTTACGGCTACACCTTC. V is TRBV7-2 and J is TRBJ1-2; D gene unclear. From germline, CDR1 is SGHTA and CDR2 FQGNSA. Trimming removed 0 bases at V and 8 bases at J, with 7 bases between. The CDR3 has 12 residues.

This clonotype showed up many times. The genes are TRBV20-1 and TRBJ2-5, with D unresolved. V lost 6 bases and J lost 3, with 14 bases in between. The germline V gene has CDR1 DFQATT and CDR2 SNEGSKA (reference sequence). This CDR3 is 13 amino acids long. CDR3 region: CSAKSLGKETQYF. The DNA for the CDR3 is TGCAGTGCGAAGTCTTTGGGAAAAGAGACCCAGTACTTC.

This clonotype was picked up many times. The rearrangement links TRBV2 to TRBJ2-1, with a weak D call TRBD2 (7 bases). Germline CDR1 SNHLY, CDR2 FYNNEI. CDR3 length: 14 amino acids. V dropped 7 bases and J dropped 9 bases, with 19 bases sitting between them. The CDR3 DNA follows: TGTGCCAGCATTTCAATAGGGGGGGATGGTGAGCAGTTCTTC. This encodes CASISIGGDGEQFF.

This clonotype occurred many times. This chain uses TRBV12-3 or TRBV12-4 with TRBJ2-7; D ambiguous. This CDR3 has 12 residues. Between the trimmed V and J ends, which lost 6 bases and 6 bases, there was a span of 12 bases. The CDR3 protein is CASSYSRREQYF. The CDR3 DNA reads TGTGCCAGCAGCTATTCCAGGCGCGAGCAGTACTTC.